These 26 T cell receptor beta chains share one sample of origin, sequenced in a study of CD8 T cells in ankylosing spondylitis. Study observations and caveats: Within ankylosing spondylitis blood, a TCR beta motif made up of roughly eight highly homologous variants appeared to be characteristic.

TCRdb independently ran MiXCR on the 5' RACE reads; one entry per CDR3 protein. Of roughly 700,000 distinct CDR3 sequences listed, around 20% are singletons. These TCRs' antigens remain unknown. Sequencing was carried out using blood, either unsorted or a sorted T cell fraction (not recorded which). Receptors were obtained from a male donor with ankylosing spondylitis.

This clonotype has just a few counts. The rearrangement links TRBV7-6 to TRBJ2-1, with 8 bases fitting TRBD1. V shed 4 bases and J 5 bases; nucleotides not matched to a gene: 7. Germline V CDR1 and CDR2: SGHVS, FNYEAQ. The CDR3 totals 15 residues. The CDR3 spells CASSSRQGKDNEQFF. The CDR3 bases are TGTGCCAGCAGCTCCCGACAGGGGAAAGACAATGAGCAGTTCTTC.

This clonotype came up a few times. The J gene is TRBJ2-1, the V gene TRBV5-6; D possibly matches TRBD1 or TRBD2 (5 bases each). Germline V gene data show CDR1 as SGHDT and CDR2 as YYEEEE. This CDR3 region has 17 residues. Trimming shortened V by 4 bases and J by 2 bases, and 19 bases separated the two germline ends. Here the CDR3 DNA reads TGTGCCAGCAGCCGTGACGGGGCTAGCAGTACCTACAATGAGCAGTTCTTC. Translating gives CASSRDGASSTYNEQFF.

V gene TRBV27 combines with J gene TRBJ1-5; a possible D gene is TRBD1 (6 bases). The CDR3 sequence is 19 residues long. Germline CDR1 and CDR2: MNHEY and SMNVEV (reference sequence). The germline V and J ends were trimmed by 1 base and 4 bases, with 23 bases remaining between them. DNA for the CDR3: TGTGCCAGCAGTTTATGGGGGTTACAGGGCATCCCTGGGAATCAGCCCCAGCATTTT. Protein sequence: CASSLWGLQGIPGNQPQHF.

This clonotype was recorded at least ten times. The genes are TRBV12-3 or TRBV12-4 and TRBJ1-1, with a weak D call TRBD1 (6 bases). The CDR3 contains 15 residues. Trimming took off 2 bases at V and 4 bases at J, with 14 bases between the two ends. CDR3 sequence: CASSLSQGTGTEAFF. Written as DNA, the CDR3 is TGTGCCAGCAGTTTAAGTCAGGGGACTGGCACTGAAGCTTTCTTT.

The chain employs TRBV18 and TRBJ2-1, with TRBD1 as a possible D gene (7 bases). From germline, CDR1 is KGHSH and CDR2 LQKENI. The CDR3 runs 17 residues. Trimming removed 3 bases from V and 5 bases from J, with 20 bases in between. The CDR3, as DNA: TGTGCCAGCTCACCCACCCCCCCCGCAGGGGGGAACAATGAGCAGTTCTTC. Translation: CASSPTPPAGGNNEQFF.

There are a few counts of this clonotype. This rearrangement joins TRBV7-6 to TRBJ2-2; D uncertain. CDR3 size: 14 residues. With 1 base removed from V and 6 bases from J, the gap between germline ends came to 9 bases. Looked up from germline, CDR1 is SGHVS and CDR2 is FNYEAQ. CDR3 protein: CASSLVGIPGELFF. CDR3 sequence (DNA): TGTGCCAGCAGCTTAGTAGGAATTCCCGGGGAGCTGTTTTTT.

This chain uses TRBV7-2 with TRBJ2-6; no clear D. Trimming left V 7 bases short and J 1 base short, with 8 bases between. This CDR3 spans 14 amino acids. Germline CDR1 SGHTA, CDR2 FQGNSA. CDR3 sequence reads: CASTLGSGANVLTF. The CDR3 DNA reads as TGTGCCAGCACCTTGGGTTCTGGGGCCAACGTCCTGACTTTC.

This clonotype was seen repeatedly, ten times or more. The germline gene is not matched at one end of the junction; a read error may be the cause. The rearrangement uses TRBV5-1 and TRBJ2-1; possible D gene TRBD2, 5 bases. From germline, CDR1 is SGHRS and CDR2 YFSETQ. CDR3 length: 13 residues. The CDR3 reads CASSPDSHNEQFF. The CDR3 nucleotides are TGCGCCAGCAGCCCGGACTCCCACAATGAGCAGTTCTTC.

V gene TRBV15 combines with J gene TRBJ1-3; no clear D gene. The length of the CDR3 is 16 residues. Germline values: CDR1 LNHNV, CDR2 YYDKDF (reference sequence). V was clipped by 3 bases and J by 4 bases, with 16 bases between them. CDR3 residues: CATSRAFRREGNTIYF. CDR3 sequence (DNA): TGTGCCACCAGCAGGGCCTTCCGCAGAGAAGGAAACACCATATATTTT.

This clonotype was counted ten times or more. V usage is TRBV28 and J usage is TRBJ1-1, with a possible D match to TRBD1 (5 bases). Germline assignment: CDR1 MDHEN and CDR2 SYDVKM. Trimming shortened V by 5 bases and J by 1 base, and 14 bases separated the two germline ends. CDR3 size: 15 residues. CDR3 sequence: CASSPQGRGNTEAFF. The CDR3 nucleotides read TGTGCCAGCAGTCCCCAGGGAAGGGGGAACACTGAAGCTTTCTTT. Together with reference TRBV28 and TRBJ1-1, the CDR3 gives the full variable domain: DVKVTQSSRYLVKRTGEKVFLECVQDMDHENMFWYRQDPGLGLRLIYFSYDVKMKEKGDIPEGYSVSREKKERFSLILESASTNQTSMYLCASSPQGRGNTEAFFGQGTRLTVV.

V is TRBV6-1 and J is TRBJ2-7, with D uncertain. Germline-derived CDR1 and CDR2 are MNHNS and SASEGT. The CDR3 is 14 residues long. The germline V and J ends were trimmed by 6 bases and 5 bases, with 17 bases remaining between them. This CDR3 is CASSPENNPDEQYF. The CDR3, as DNA: TGTGCCAGCAGCCCCGAGAACAACCCCGACGAGCAGTACTTC.

The chain carries TRBV7-8 and TRBJ2-7; 8 bases map to TRBD1. The ends lost 5 bases at V and 6 bases at J; junction bases unmatched: 9. Germline V CDR1 and CDR2: SGHVS, FQNEAQ. This CDR3 comprises 14 residues. The CDR3 loop reads CASSIDRGRAEQYF. The CDR3 DNA reads TGTGCCAGCAGCATCGACAGGGGACGGGCCGAGCAGTACTTC.

Only a few counts were recorded for this clonotype. The chain links TRBV7-2 to TRBJ2-5; possibly TRBD2 for D (6 bases). Trimming shortened V by 0 bases and J by 5 bases, and 13 bases separated the two germline ends. Germline V gene lookup returns CDR1 SGHTA and CDR2 FQGNSA. CDR3 length equals 15 residues. Written as DNA, the CDR3 is TGTGCCAGCAGCTTAGCGAGGGAGGCGGGGGAGACCCAGTACTTC. Protein: CASSLAREAGETQYF.

This chain uses TRBV5-1 with TRBJ1-6; the D gene is possibly TRBD1 (5 bases). The V gene's germline CDR1 is SGHRS and CDR2 YFSETQ. This CDR3 contains 15 residues. V lost 0 bases and J lost 7, with 11 bases in between. The CDR3, as DNA: TGCGCCAGCAGCTTGGGGCAGGGCGTAAATTCACCCCTCCACTTT. It codes for CASSLGQGVNSPLHF. Full variable domain (remainder filled in from reference TRBV5-1 and TRBJ1-6): KAGVTQTPRYLIKTRGQQVTLSCSPISGHRSVSWYQQTPGQGLQFLFEYFSETQRNKGNFPGRFSGRQFSNSRSEMNVSTLELGDSALYLCASSLGQGVNSPLHFGNGTRLTVT.

The genes are TRBV20-1 and TRBJ2-3; tentative D call: TRBD1 (6 bases). The CDR3 spans 15 residues. The germline V and J ends were trimmed by 3 bases and 2 bases, with 15 bases remaining between them. The germline CDR1 and CDR2 sequences are DFQATT and SNEGSKA (reference sequence). The CDR3 protein is CSARLRGMTTDTQYF. CDR3 DNA sequence: TGCAGTGCTAGGCTTAGGGGGATGACCACAGATACGCAGTATTTT.

The J gene is TRBJ2-1, the V gene TRBV24-1, with TRBD2 matching 15 bases. The CDR3 totals 20 residues. CDR1 and CDR2 (germline): KGHDR, SFDVKD. V shed 4 bases and J 0 bases; nucleotides not matched to a gene: 9. In DNA, the CDR3 is TGTGCCACCAGTGAAACCCCGGGACTAGCGGGGGGTACCTCCTACAATGAGCAGTTCTTC. This translates into CATSETPGLAGGTSYNEQFF.

V is TRBV5-5 and J is TRBJ2-5; 7 nucleotides agree with TRBD1. Germline values: CDR1 SGHKS, CDR2 YYEKEE (reference sequence). V lost 4 bases and J lost 2; bases outside the gene matches: 5. The CDR3 is made up of 14 amino acids. The CDR3 coding sequence is TGTGCCAGCAGCCACCGCAGGGGGCAAGAGACCCAGTACTTC. This translates into CASSHRRGQETQYF.

This clonotype was seen a few times. This chain joins TRBV9 and TRBJ2-5; 7 nucleotides line up with TRBD2. The J segment lost 1 base and the V segment lost 1 base, leaving 1 base of the junction unmatched. CDR1 is SGDLS, CDR2 YYNGEE, per germline. The CDR3 covers 14 residues. This CDR3 reads CASSVSGGQETQYF. DNA of the CDR3: TGTGCCAGCAGCGTATCGGGGGGCCAAGAGACCCAGTACTTC.

This clonotype was observed many times. This sequence joins TRBV12-3 or TRBV12-4 and TRBJ2-2; a possible D gene is TRBD1 (5 bases). This CDR3 has 15 residues. V was pared by 7 bases and J by 4 bases, with 16 bases between. In nucleotides, the CDR3 is TGTGCCAGCATTCCCCAGGGTTCGCTCACCGGGGAGCTGTTTTTT. This encodes CASIPQGSLTGELFF.

V and J are TRBV25-1 and TRBJ2-1, with TRBD2 identical over 12 bases. Germline V CDR1 and CDR2: MGHDK, SYGVNS. The V and J ends lost 4 bases and 8 bases, in that order; junction bases with no gene match: 3. The CDR3 totals 14 residues. The CDR3 loop is CASSASGRVDEQFF. CDR3 DNA sequence: TGTGCCAGCAGTGCTAGCGGGAGGGTCGATGAGCAGTTCTTC.

The chain recombines TRBV28 with TRBJ2-7; D unresolved. CDR1 MDHEN and CDR2 SYDVKM come from the germline V gene. V lost 7 bases and J 0 bases, leaving 19 bases between the germline ends. The CDR3 length is 16 residues. The CDR3: CASTSVGLTFSYEQYF. The DNA for the CDR3 is TGTGCCAGCACTTCAGTGGGCCTAACCTTCTCCTACGAGCAGTACTTC.

This clonotype has only a few counts. The chain is built from TRBV10-3 and TRBJ1-2; the match to TRBD1 covers 7 bases. The CDR3 runs 13 residues. V gave up 6 bases and J gave up 6 bases; unmatched junction bases: 7. Per germline, CDR1 ENHRY and CDR2 SYGVKD. The chain's CDR3 is CAIRDPGQNGYTF. CDR3 nucleotide sequence: TGTGCCATCAGGGACCCGGGACAGAATGGCTACACCTTC.

The rearrangement joins TRBV20-1 to TRBJ2-1; a possible D gene is TRBD2 (5 bases). The germline V gene has CDR1 DFQATT and CDR2 SNEGSKA (reference sequence). Trimming pared 0 bases from V and 0 bases from J, leaving 24 bases between. The CDR3 runs to 20 residues. The CDR3 region has the DNA TGCAGTGCTAGAGATCCAAGGAGCCTTTTTACTAGGAGCTCCTACAATGAGCAGTTCTTC. Its translation is CSARDPRSLFTRSSYNEQFF.

The rearrangement links TRBV5-5 to TRBJ2-3; possible D gene TRBD1, 5 bases. V was clipped by 2 bases and J by 6 bases, with 13 bases between them. This CDR3 contains 14 residues. Germline-derived CDR1 and CDR2 are SGHKS and YYEKEE (reference sequence). This chain's CDR3 is CASSFLQGLDTQYF. The CDR3 DNA is TGTGCCAGCAGCTTTCTGCAGGGCCTCGATACGCAGTATTTT. Drawing the rest from reference TRBV5-5 and TRBJ2-3, the complete variable domain is DAGVTQSPTHLIKTRGQQVTLRCSPISGHKSVSWYQQVLGQGPQFIFQYYEKEERGRGNFPDRFSARQFPNYSSELNVNALLLGDSALYLCASSFLQGLDTQYFGPGTRLTVL.

V and J are TRBV11-2 and TRBJ1-2; D might be TRBD1 (6 bases). The ends were cut back, 1 base at V and 0 bases at J, with 12 bases in the middle. The CDR3 covers 16 residues. CDR1 is SGHAT, CDR2 FQNNGV, per germline. CDR3 sequence: CASSLAGANSNYGYTF. The CDR3, as DNA: TGTGCCAGCAGCTTAGCGGGGGCTAACTCTAACTATGGCTACACCTTC.

The chain carries TRBV2 and TRBJ1-5; D ambiguous. CDR1 is SNHLY, CDR2 FYNNEI, per germline. The CDR3 covers 15 residues. Trimming removed 5 bases at V and 9 bases at J, with 20 bases between. The CDR3 DNA sequence: TGTGCCAGCAGTCTTTCGGATTCCCTCGCCCGGCCCCAGCATTTT. Protein: CASSLSDSLARPQHF. Full variable domain (remainder filled in from reference TRBV2 and TRBJ1-5): EPEVTQTPSHQVTQMGQEVILRCVPISNHLYFYWYRQILGQKVEFLVSFYNNEISEKSEIFDDQFSVERPDGSNFTLKIRSTKLEDSAMYFCASSLSDSLARPQHFGDGTRLSIL.